The 12 T cell receptor beta chains presented below share a single source sample, sequenced in a study of T cells in Graves' hyperthyroidism and ophthalmopathy. From RNA transcripts, TCR beta CDR3 regions were amplified. An initial round of RT-PCR targeting the TCR CDR3 relied on the HTBI primer set. Via MiXCR, TCRdb re-called the multiplex PCR reads, giving one row per CDR3 protein. The table has around 400,000 distinct CDR3 sequences, roughly 14% seen once; the top ten hold about a quarter. The sample consisted of blood. Receptors were obtained from a woman under 30 with Graves' hyperthyroidism that later progressed to Graves' ophthalmopathy.

This clonotype was observed a handful of times. The chain is built from TRBV20-1 and TRBJ1-3; TRBD1 is a possible D gene (5 bases). The germline V and J ends were trimmed by 6 bases and 0 bases, with 15 bases remaining between them. The germline CDR1 and CDR2 sequences are DFQATT and SNEGSKA (reference sequence). There are 15 residues in the CDR3. CDR3 DNA: TGCAGTGCGAGACCGGGGACCTCCTCTGGAAACACCATATATTTT. This encodes CSARPGTSSGNTIYF.

This clonotype has a count of ten or more. The V gene is TRBV27, the J gene TRBJ2-1; the match to TRBD2 covers 10 bases. This CDR3 spans 12 amino acids. From germline, CDR1 is MNHEY and CDR2 SMNVEV (reference sequence). V gave up 6 bases and J gave up 9 bases; unmatched junction bases: 2. The CDR3 loop is CASSLAGGEQFF. CDR3 sequence (DNA): TGTGCCAGCAGCTTAGCGGGGGGTGAGCAGTTCTTC.

This clonotype showed up just a few times. This clone may be a read error of a much larger clone one base away. The chain is built from TRBV3-1 and TRBJ2-1; TRBD1 agrees at 8 bases. Germline values: CDR1 LGHDT, CDR2 YNNKEL (reference sequence). This CDR3 contains 14 residues. As DNA, the CDR3 is TGTGCCAGCAGCTTAGGACAGGGATACAATGAGCCGTTCTTC. Residues: CASSLGQGYNEPFF.

This clonotype came up many times. The chain links TRBV20-1 to TRBJ2-2, with D possibly TRBD1 on 6 matching bases. Germline-derived CDR1 and CDR2 are DFQATT and SNEGSKA (reference sequence). This CDR3 is 15 amino acids long. Deletions cut 0 bases from V and 1 base from J, with 9 bases between. CDR3 nucleotide sequence: TGCAGTGCTAGAGACCGACAGGTGAACACCGGGGAGCTGTTTTTT. Translating it yields CSARDRQVNTGELFF.

The chain combines TRBV4-3 with TRBJ1-4; perhaps TRBD1 as D (6 bases). This CDR3 has 15 amino acids. The germline V and J ends were trimmed by 1 base and 8 bases, with 14 bases remaining between them. Germline CDR1 and CDR2: LGHNA and YSLEER. The CDR3 sequence is CASSQGTEIYEKLFF. The CDR3 coding sequence is TGCGCCAGCAGCCAAGGGACAGAAATTTACGAAAAACTGTTTTTT.

The chain is built from TRBV6-5 and TRBJ2-5, with 10 bases lining up with TRBD2. The germline gives CDR1 MNHEY, CDR2 SVGAGI. CDR3 length equals 16 residues. Germline trimming cut 0 bases from V and 4 bases from J; bases unmatched to any gene: 5. The CDR3 coding sequence is TGTGCCAGCAGTTACTCGCCTAGCGGGAGAGGAGAGACCCAGTACTTC. This sequence encodes CASSYSPSGRGETQYF.

At least ten counts were recorded for this clonotype. The CDR3 DNA reads as TGTGCCAGCAGGCCCACGAGGGGGAGTGCCCAAGAGACCCAGTACTTC. This encodes CASRPTRGSAQETQYF. The chain employs TRBV28 and TRBJ2-5; a weak D match, TRBD1 (6 bases). CDR3 length equals 16 residues. Looked up from germline, CDR1 is MDHEN and CDR2 is SYDVKM. V was cut by 6 bases and J by 1 base, with 18 bases left in between.

This clonotype was recorded at least ten times. This chain uses TRBV11-2 with TRBJ2-7; D not certain. The V end lost 0 bases, the J end lost 4 bases, and 10 bases lay between the germline ends. CDR1 and CDR2 from the germline V gene are SGHAT and FQNNGV. This CDR3 has 14 amino acids. CDR3 nucleotide sequence: TGTGCCAGCAGCTTAGACCGATCTAGATACGAGCAGTACTTC. Protein: CASSLDRSRYEQYF.

This clonotype was counted between two and nine times. V usage is TRBV12-3 or TRBV12-4 and J usage is TRBJ2-7; no clear D gene. V shed 1 base and J shed 5 bases, with 15 bases lying between them. This CDR3 is built from 15 residues. The CDR3 DNA follows: TGTGCCAGCAGTTTAGACGTAGCATTCGTCCACGAGCAGTACTTC. It yields the protein CASSLDVAFVHEQYF.

At least ten counts were recorded for this clonotype. V gene TRBV20-1 combines with J gene TRBJ2-7, with TRBD2 as a possible D gene (6 bases). CDR3 length: 13 amino acids. Germline V gives CDR1 DFQATT, CDR2 SNEGSKA (reference sequence). With 3 bases removed from V and 3 bases from J, the gap between germline ends came to 12 bases. The CDR3 region is CSASLVEGYEQYF. In DNA form, the CDR3 reads TGCAGTGCTAGTTTGGTGGAGGGCTACGAGCAGTACTTC.

The chain links TRBV28 to TRBJ1-4, with D tentatively TRBD1 (6 bases). V shed 6 bases and J shed 6 bases, with 26 bases lying between them. CDR3 size: 18 residues. CDR1 is MDHEN and CDR2 is SYDVKM in the germline V gene. The CDR3, as DNA: TGTGCCAGCAGGCCACAGGGCCCAGGTTTTTTTATGGATGAAAAACTGTTTTTT. Translation gives CASRPQGPGFFMDEKLFF.

This clonotype was counted between two and nine times. The chain carries TRBV18 and TRBJ1-5; TRBD1 matches at 11 bases. CDR1 is KGHSH, CDR2 LQKENI, per germline. Germline trimming cut 3 bases from V and 5 bases from J; bases unmatched to any gene: 6. CDR3 length equals 16 residues. This chain's CDR3 is CASSPADRGLDQPQHF. As DNA, the CDR3 is TGTGCCAGCTCACCCGCGGACAGGGGGCTAGATCAGCCCCAGCATTTT.